A selection of T cell receptor beta chains follows, all from one sample in a study of blood T cells in healthy people across ages. One entry per CDR3 protein results from TCRdb running MiXCR on the 5' RACE reads. The table lists about 970,000 distinct CDR3 sequences, just over 50% of them singletons. The sample comprised blood. All receptors derive from an older woman in good health. CDR3s include the opening cysteine and the closing phenylalanine or tryptophan. A D gene is named only where the DNA matches it firmly. Size is omitted from some rows. Given values are once, few, many or a class for expanded clones.

J gene: TRBJ1-1; CDR3 length: 13; clone size: few; D gene: .; V gene: TRBV2; CDR3 DNA: TGTGCCAGCAACTGGGGAGGGGACACTGAAGCTTTCTTT; CDR3 protein: CASNWGGDTEAFF
J gene: TRBJ1-2; CDR3 length: 14; clone size: few; D gene: .; V gene: TRBV9; CDR3 DNA: TGTGCCAGCAGCGTAAGCGGGGCGCGGTATGGCTACACCTTC; CDR3 protein: CASSVSGARYGYTF
J gene: TRBJ2-5; CDR3 length: 12; clone size: .; D gene: .; V gene: TRBV20-1; CDR3 DNA: TGCAGTGCTAGCGTTTTCGGGGAGACCCAGTACTTC; CDR3 protein: CSASVFGETQYF
J gene: TRBJ2-3; CDR3 length: 14; clone size: few; D gene: TRBD2; V gene: TRBV29-1; CDR3 DNA: TGCAGCGTTGACGTCGGACTAGCGGCGGATACGCAGTATTTT; CDR3 protein: CSVDVGLAADTQYF
J gene: TRBJ2-3; CDR3 length: 13; clone size: .; D gene: .; V gene: TRBV3-1; CDR3 DNA: TGTGCCAGCAGCCCCTATCAGACAGATACGCAGTATTTT; CDR3 protein: CASSPYQTDTQYF
J gene: TRBJ1-4; CDR3 length: 13; clone size: .; D gene: .; V gene: TRBV20-1; CDR3 DNA: TGCAGTGCCAATTCTGGGGACAATGAAAAACTGTTTTTT; CDR3 protein: CSANSGDNEKLFF
J gene: TRBJ2-6; CDR3 length: 14; clone size: .; D gene: TRBD1; V gene: TRBV20-1; CDR3 DNA: TGCAGTGCTAGACAGGGGGCTGGGGCCAACGTCCTGACTTTC; CDR3 protein: CSARQGAGANVLTF
J gene: TRBJ2-4; CDR3 length: 17; clone size: .; D gene: TRBD2; V gene: TRBV2; CDR3 DNA: TGTGCCAGCCCCCCCGTGGAGCGGGAGCTGTCCAAAAACATTCAGTACTTC; CDR3 protein: CASPPVERELSKNIQYF
J gene: TRBJ2-5; CDR3 length: 12; clone size: .; D gene: .; V gene: TRBV28; CDR3 DNA: TGTGCCATTTCCCGGCAGGAAGAGACCCAGTACTTC; CDR3 protein: CAISRQEETQYF
J gene: TRBJ2-1; CDR3 length: 14; clone size: many; D gene: TRBD2; V gene: TRBV12-3/TRBV12-4; CDR3 DNA: TGTGCCAGCAGTTTAGCGGGGGGGATCAATGAGCAGTTCTTC; CDR3 protein: CASSLAGGINEQFF
J gene: TRBJ2-1; CDR3 length: 19; clone size: once; D gene: TRBD2; V gene: TRBV3-1; CDR3 DNA: TGTGCCAGCAGCCAAGATCGAGCGGGAGGGTCGCTTGTGAACAATGAGCAGTTCTTC; CDR3 protein: CASSQDRAGGSLVNNEQFF
J gene: TRBJ2-3; CDR3 length: 14; clone size: few; D gene: TRBD2; V gene: TRBV29-1; CDR3 DNA: TGCAGCGTTGCTCCTAGCGGGAGTCCGGATACGCAGTATTTT; CDR3 protein: CSVAPSGSPDTQYF
J gene: TRBJ2-1; CDR3 length: 13; clone size: .; D gene: .; V gene: TRBV14; CDR3 DNA: TGTGCCAGCAGCCAAGGCCCGGGACGCAAACAGTTCTTC; CDR3 protein: CASSQGPGRKQFF
J gene: TRBJ2-3; CDR3 length: 14; clone size: few; D gene: .; V gene: TRBV12-3/TRBV12-4; CDR3 DNA: TGTGCCAGCAGTGAATTACGTCTCCCAGATACGCAGTATTTT; CDR3 protein: CASSELRLPDTQYF
J gene: TRBJ2-5; CDR3 length: 13; clone size: .; D gene: .; V gene: TRBV29-1; CDR3 DNA: TGCAGCGTACAGGTTGTAGGTGTTGGGACCCAGTACTTC; CDR3 protein: CSVQVVGVGTQYF
J gene: TRBJ2-6; CDR3 length: 15; clone size: .; D gene: .; V gene: TRBV12-3/TRBV12-4; CDR3 DNA: TGTGCCAGCAGCTTGGGGGAAAGTGGGGCCAACGTCCTGACTTTC; CDR3 protein: CASSLGESGANVLTF